This TCR beta chain is drawn from a study of glioma-infiltrating T cells. TCR alpha and beta CDR3 regions were amplified from RNA using iRepertoire nested multiplex PCR. Input was 100-400 ng of tissue mRNA or PBMC total RNA. MiXCR, applied by TCRdb to the multiplex PCR reads, yields one record per CDR3 protein. This repertoire shows 100,000 to 150,000 distinct CDR3 sequences, approximately 26% found once; its top ten account for under 35%. Germline V lookup: CDR1 SEHNR, CDR2 FQNEAQ (reference sequence). The CDR3 contains 14 residues. V gave up 0 bases and J gave up 8 bases, with 11 bases separating them. Study observations and caveats: Very few CDR3 sequences were shared between tissue and blood. Non-neoplastic patients had below-expected tissue-blood divergence, while all gliomas exceeded expectation.

This clonotype has only a few counts. Antigen specificity is unknown. The rearrangement joins TRBV7-9 to TRBJ2-1; no reliable D call. This receptor was identified in a human donor with low-grade glioma or glioblastoma, undergoing nonglioma brain surgery, or in good health (not recorded which). The specimen was glioma tissue, nonneoplastic brain tissue, or PBMCs (not recorded which). The chain's CDR3 is CASSLATVDHEQFF. Written as DNA, the CDR3 is TGTGCCAGCAGCTTAGCAACTGTGGACCATGAGCAGTTCTTC.